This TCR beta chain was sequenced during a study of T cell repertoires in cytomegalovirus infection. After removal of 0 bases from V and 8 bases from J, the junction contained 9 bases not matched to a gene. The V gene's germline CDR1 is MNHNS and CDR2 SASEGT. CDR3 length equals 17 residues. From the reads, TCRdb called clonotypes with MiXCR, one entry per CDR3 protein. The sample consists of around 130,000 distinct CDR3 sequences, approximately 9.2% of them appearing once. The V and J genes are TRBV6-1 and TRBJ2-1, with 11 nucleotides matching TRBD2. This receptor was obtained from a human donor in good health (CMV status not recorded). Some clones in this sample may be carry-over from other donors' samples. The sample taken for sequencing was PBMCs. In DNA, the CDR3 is TGTGCCAGCAGTGAAGCGGGGCTAGCGGGGGGTAACGATGAGCAGTTCTTC. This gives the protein CASSEAGLAGGNDEQFF.